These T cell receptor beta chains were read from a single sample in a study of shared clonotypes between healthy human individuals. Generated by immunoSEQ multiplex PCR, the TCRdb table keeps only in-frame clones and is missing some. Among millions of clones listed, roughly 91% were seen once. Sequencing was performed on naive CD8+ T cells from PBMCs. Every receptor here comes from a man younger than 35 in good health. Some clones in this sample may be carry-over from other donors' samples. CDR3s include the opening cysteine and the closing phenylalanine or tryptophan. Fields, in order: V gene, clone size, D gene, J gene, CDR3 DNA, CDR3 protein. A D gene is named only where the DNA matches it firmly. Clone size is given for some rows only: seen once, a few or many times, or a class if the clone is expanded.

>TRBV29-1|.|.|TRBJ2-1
TGCAGCGTTGAAGGGAGACAGTCTTACAATGAGCAGTTCTTC
CSVEGRQSYNEQFF
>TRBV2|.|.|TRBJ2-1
TGTGCCCGGGGAGACACGGCTAGCTACAATGAGCAGTTCTTC
CARGDTASYNEQFF
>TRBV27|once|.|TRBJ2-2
TGTGCCAGTTACTTTGGTGGGGAGCTGTTTTTT
CASYFGGELFF
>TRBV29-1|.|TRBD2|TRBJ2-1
TGCAGCGCTGGGAGAGTATGGGAGGGCCGCAATGAGCAGTTCTTC
CSAGRVWEGRNEQFF
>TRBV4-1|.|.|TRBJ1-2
TGCGCCAGCAGCCCCAATAGGGGACCCCACTATGGCTACACCTTC
CASSPNRGPHYGYTF
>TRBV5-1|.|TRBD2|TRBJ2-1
TGCGCCAGCAGCTTGGCGGCGGGAGGGCCGGGTGAGCAGTTCTTC
CASSLAAGGPGEQFF
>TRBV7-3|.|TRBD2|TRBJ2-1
TGTGCCAGCAGCTCCTCGGAGGGTAGCGGGAGGTTGGGTGAGCAGTTCTTC
CASSSSEGSGRLGEQFF
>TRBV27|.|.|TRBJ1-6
TGTGCCAGCAAAAAGAGAGAAGGAGGCCCCGGAACCTATAATTCACCCCTCCACTTT
CASKKREGGPGTYNSPLHF
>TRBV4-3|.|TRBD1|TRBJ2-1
TGCGCCAGCAGCCAAGATTGGATCCTGCAGGGGGATGAGCAGTTCTTC
CASSQDWILQGDEQFF
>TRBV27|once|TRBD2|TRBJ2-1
TGTGCCAGCAGTTTAGGAGGGAGGGCTTACAATGAGCAGTTCTTC
CASSLGGRAYNEQFF
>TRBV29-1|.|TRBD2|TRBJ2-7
TGCAGCGTTGCTTCGGTAGCGGGAGGGTACGAGCAGTACTTC
CSVASVAGGYEQYF
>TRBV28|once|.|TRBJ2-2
TGTGCCAGCAGTTTCCCGGGGAACACCGGGGAGCTGTTTTTT
CASSFPGNTGELFF
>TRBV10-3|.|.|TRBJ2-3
TGTGCCATCAAGGGACTCAGAACAGATACGCAGTATTTT
CAIKGLRTDTQYF
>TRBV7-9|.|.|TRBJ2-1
TGTGCCAGCAGCTTAAAGGACCGAGAAAAAGGCAATGAGCAGTTCTTC
CASSLKDREKGNEQFF
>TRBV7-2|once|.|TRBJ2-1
TGTGCCAGCAGCTCCCGGGCTCCGTGGAATGAGCAGTTCTTC
CASSSRAPWNEQFF
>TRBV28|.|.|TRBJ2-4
TGTGCCAGCAGTTTGCCTGACGAGCAGGGCGGAAACATTCAGTACTTC
CASSLPDEQGGNIQYF
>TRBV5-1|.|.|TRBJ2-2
TGCGCCAGCAGCTTGTCCGGGGAGCTGTTTTTT
CASSLSGELFF
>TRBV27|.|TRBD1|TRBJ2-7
TGTGCCAGCGGACAGGGGGCCCAAGCCTACGAGCAGTACTTC
CASGQGAQAYEQYF
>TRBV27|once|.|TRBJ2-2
TGTGCCAGCAGTCCTGGTGGGCCAGACACCGGGGAGCTGTTTTTT
CASSPGGPDTGELFF
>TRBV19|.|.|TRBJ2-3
TGTGCCAGTAGGGCCAGGAGCACAGATACGCAGTATTTT
CASRARSTDTQYF
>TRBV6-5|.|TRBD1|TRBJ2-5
TGTGCCAGCAGTCCCAGGGGGAAAGAGACCCAGTACTTC
CASSPRGKETQYF
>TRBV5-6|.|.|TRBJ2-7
TGTGCCAGCAGCATCCAGGGTAGTCTCTACGAGCAGTACTTC
CASSIQGSLYEQYF
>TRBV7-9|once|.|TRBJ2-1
TGTGCCAGCAGCTTGCTCCACAATGAGCAGTTCTTC
CASSLLHNEQFF
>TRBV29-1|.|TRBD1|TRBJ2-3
TGCAGCGTTTCAGGTTCCCTGGGGGACAGCAAGACTAGCACAGATACGCAGTATTTT
CSVSGSLGDSKTSTDTQYF
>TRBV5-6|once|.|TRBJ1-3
TGTGCCAGCAGCTTGGTTTTAACAGAACGGTCCTCTGGAAACACCATATATTTT
CASSLVLTERSSGNTIYF
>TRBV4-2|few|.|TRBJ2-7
TGTGCCAGCAGCCAGGAAGGGAGTAGTTTCTACGAGCAGTACTTC
CASSQEGSSFYEQYF
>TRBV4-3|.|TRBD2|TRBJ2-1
TGCGCCAGCAGCCAAGATGGTCTAGCGGGGCACTACAATGAGCAGTTCTTC
CASSQDGLAGHYNEQFF
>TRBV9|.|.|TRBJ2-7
TGTGCCAGCTCAACCGGGACGGTGACCTACGAGCAGTACTTC
CASSTGTVTYEQYF
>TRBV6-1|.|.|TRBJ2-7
TGTGCCAGCAGTGAATTGGGCGGGGCCTCGTACGAGCAGTACTTC
CASSELGGASYEQYF
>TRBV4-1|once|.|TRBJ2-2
TGCGCCAGCAGCCAATTGGCCACCGGGGAGCTGTTTTTT
CASSQLATGELFF
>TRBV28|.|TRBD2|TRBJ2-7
TGTGCCAGCAGTTTATTAGGACTAGCGGGCGTTACGAGCTCCTACGAGCAGTACTTC
CASSLLGLAGVTSSYEQYF
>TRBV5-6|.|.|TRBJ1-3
TGTGCCAGCAGGACGGGAACCTCTGGAAACACCATATATTTT
CASRTGTSGNTIYF
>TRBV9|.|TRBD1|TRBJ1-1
TGTGCCAGCAGCGTAGGTCAGGGGGGCACTGAAGCTTTCTTT
CASSVGQGGTEAFF
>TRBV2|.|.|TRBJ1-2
TGTGCCAGCAGGACTCAGGGTGTGGACTATGGCTACACCTTC
CASRTQGVDYGYTF
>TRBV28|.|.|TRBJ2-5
TGTGCCAGCAGTTTAGGTCCTAGGTTTGGGAAGACCCAGTACTTC
CASSLGPRFGKTQYF
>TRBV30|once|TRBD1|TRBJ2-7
TGTGCCTGGTCCCAGGGGGCGGGCGGTTACGAGCAGTACTTC
CAWSQGAGGYEQYF
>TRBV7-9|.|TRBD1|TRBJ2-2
TGTGCCAGCAGCCAAATCACCGGGACAGGGGCTCCCGGGGAGCTGTTTTTT
CASSQITGTGAPGELFF
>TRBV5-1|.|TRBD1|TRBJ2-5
TGCGCCAGCAGCTTGGGGGGACAGGGGCGTTGGGAGACCCAGTACTTC
CASSLGGQGRWETQYF
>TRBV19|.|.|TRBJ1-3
TGTGCCAGTATGGATCGACAGGCCTCTGGAAACACCATATATTTT
CASMDRQASGNTIYF
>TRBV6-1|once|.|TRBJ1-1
TGTGCCAGCAGCCCGTGGTACGGGGTGAACACTGAAGCTTTCTTT
CASSPWYGVNTEAFF
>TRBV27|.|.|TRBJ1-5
TGTGCCAGCAGTTGGGCAGGTCATGGTCAGCCCCAGCATTTT
CASSWAGHGQPQHF
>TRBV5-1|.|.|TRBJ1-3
TGCGCCAGCAGCGTCGACAGCCGCTCTGGAAACACCATATATTTT
CASSVDSRSGNTIYF
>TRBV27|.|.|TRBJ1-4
TGTGCCAGCGGACGACGGGGTAAAAGGGAAAAACTGTTTTTT
CASGRRGKREKLFF
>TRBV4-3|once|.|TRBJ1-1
TGCGCCAGCAGCCAAGGAACAGGGATGAACACTGAAGCTTTCTTT
CASSQGTGMNTEAFF
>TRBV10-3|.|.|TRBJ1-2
TGTGCCATCAGTGAGTCGGGCAGCTATGGCTACACCTTC
CAISESGSYGYTF
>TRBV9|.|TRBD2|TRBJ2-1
TGTGCCAGTACGACGGGGGCTAGCGGGAGCTATGAGCAGTTCTTC
CASTTGASGSYEQFF
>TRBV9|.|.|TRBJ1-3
TGTGCCAGCAGCCACTCTTTCTCCCGGACGGGGGAGCCCTCTGGAAACACCATATATTTT
CASSHSFSRTGEPSGNTIYF
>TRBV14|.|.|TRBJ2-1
TGTGCCAGCAGCCTCCAAGCGGACTACTCCTACAATGAGCAGTTCTTC
CASSLQADYSYNEQFF
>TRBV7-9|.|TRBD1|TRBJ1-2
TGTGCCAGCAGCTTAGGCAGGGGACAGGGGGACTATGGCTACACCTTC
CASSLGRGQGDYGYTF
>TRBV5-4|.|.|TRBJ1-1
TGTGCCAGCAGTGGGAACACTGAAGCTTTCTTT
CASSGNTEAFF
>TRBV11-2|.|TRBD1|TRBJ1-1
TGTGCCAGCAGCTTAGGCTCTCGGGCAGGGGGCCCTGAAGCTTTCTTT
CASSLGSRAGGPEAFF
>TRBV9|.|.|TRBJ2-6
TGTGCCAGCAGCGAGGGGTCTGGGGCCAACGTCCTGACTTTC
CASSEGSGANVLTF
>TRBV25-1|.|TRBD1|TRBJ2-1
TGTGCCAGCAGTGAAGGGGACGGGGGACAGGGAGTGTTCTTC
CASSEGDGGQGVFF
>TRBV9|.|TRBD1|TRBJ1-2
TGTGCCAGCAGCGGCGGGACAGGGGGGTTAGCTAACTATGGCTACACCTTC
CASSGGTGGLANYGYTF
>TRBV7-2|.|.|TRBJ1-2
TGTGCCAGCAGCTTACCATCAGACGCATATGGCTACACCTTC
CASSLPSDAYGYTF
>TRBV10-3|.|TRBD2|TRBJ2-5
TGTGCCATCAGTGGGGGACTAGCGGGAGTTCGGGAGACCCAGTACTTC
CAISGGLAGVRETQYF
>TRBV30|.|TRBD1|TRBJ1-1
TGTGCCTGGAGTGTAGGGACAGGGGGGTCTGAAGCTTTCTTT
CAWSVGTGGSEAFF